A selection of T cell receptor beta chains follows, all from one sample in a study of blood T cell repertoires in COVID-19. Measured with immunoSEQ multiplex PCR; TCRdb has only the in-frame clones, and not every one. The data contain roughly 220,000 clones, 70% to 85% of them seen just once; the ten biggest clones take up roughly 1.3%. Sequencing was performed on PBMCs or T cells enriched from blood (not recorded which). The origin of the receptors is a woman between 40 and 55 years old with acute COVID-19. Both conserved end residues are part of each CDR3.

cdr3_aa: CASSSGAFDSPLHF
j_call: TRBJ1-6
v_call: TRBV7-2
cdr3_length: 14

cdr3_aa: CASSQNPGLVADTQYF
j_call: TRBJ2-3
v_call: TRBV4-2
cdr3_length: 16

cdr3_aa: CASSPTSSGAGNEQFF
j_call: TRBJ2-1
v_call: TRBV11-3
cdr3_length: 16

cdr3_aa: CATSDSKSGNQPQHF
j_call: TRBJ1-5
v_call: TRBV24-1
cdr3_length: 15

cdr3_aa: CASSAQTALFSTDTQYF
j_call: TRBJ2-3
v_call: TRBV6-1
cdr3_length: 17

cdr3_aa: CASSRTGINEKLFF
j_call: TRBJ1-4
v_call: TRBV18
cdr3_length: 14

cdr3_aa: CASTKTRGWGYTF
j_call: TRBJ1-2
v_call: TRBV6-5
cdr3_length: 13

cdr3_aa: CASSIGTGKRAEAFF
j_call: TRBJ1-1
v_call: TRBV19
cdr3_length: 15

cdr3_aa: CASSTPGTGGPETQYF
j_call: TRBJ2-5
v_call: TRBV7-6
cdr3_length: 16

cdr3_aa: CASSYKLGARNSPLHF
j_call: TRBJ1-6
v_call: TRBV6-6
cdr3_length: 16

cdr3_aa: CASSLFRGSYNSPLHF
j_call: TRBJ1-6
v_call: TRBV27
cdr3_length: 16

cdr3_aa: CASSQPNQPQHF
j_call: TRBJ1-5
v_call: TRBV4-1
cdr3_length: 12

cdr3_aa: CASSPGDSNSPLHF
j_call: TRBJ1-6
v_call: TRBV5-1
cdr3_length: 14

cdr3_aa: CASRYRVDGYTF
j_call: TRBJ1-2
v_call: TRBV6-5
cdr3_length: 12

cdr3_aa: CASSRRGEGTEAFF
j_call: TRBJ1-1
v_call: TRBV6-5
cdr3_length: 14

cdr3_aa: CATSDSQVEPTGELFF
j_call: TRBJ2-2
v_call: TRBV24-1
cdr3_length: 16

cdr3_aa: CASSSHRWRAQETQYF
j_call: TRBJ2-5
v_call: TRBV7-8
cdr3_length: 16

cdr3_aa: CASSLEGAYSNQPQHF
j_call: TRBJ1-5
v_call: TRBV5-6
cdr3_length: 16

cdr3_aa: CASRMDRANYGYTF
j_call: TRBJ1-2
v_call: TRBV6-6
cdr3_length: 14

cdr3_aa: CASSLKGQKIRNTEAFF
j_call: TRBJ1-1
v_call: TRBV19
cdr3_length: 17

cdr3_aa: CASSSRHGTNEKLFF
j_call: TRBJ1-4
v_call: TRBV2
cdr3_length: 15

cdr3_aa: CASSYSSRRGGRSSSYNEQFF
j_call: TRBJ2-1
v_call: TRBV6-2/TRBV6-3
cdr3_length: 21

cdr3_aa: CASRAGANSPLHF
j_call: TRBJ1-6
v_call: TRBV2
cdr3_length: 13

cdr3_aa: CASSGLLQGTEAFF
j_call: TRBJ1-1
v_call: TRBV7-2
cdr3_length: 14

cdr3_aa: CASSPRGALGYTF
j_call: TRBJ1-2
v_call: TRBV3-1/TRBV3-2
cdr3_length: 13

cdr3_aa: CASSPRNLLQGDTEAFF
j_call: TRBJ1-1
v_call: TRBV3-1/TRBV3-2
cdr3_length: 17

cdr3_aa: CASSIEMYNEQFF
j_call: TRBJ2-1
v_call: TRBV5-1
cdr3_length: 13

cdr3_aa: CSVAAIQGASYGYTF
j_call: TRBJ1-2
v_call: TRBV29-1
cdr3_length: 15

cdr3_aa: CASSQTTGEPNYGYTF
j_call: TRBJ1-2
v_call: TRBV27
cdr3_length: 16

cdr3_aa: CAISPFSGSSYEQYF
j_call: TRBJ2-7
v_call: TRBV10-3
cdr3_length: 15